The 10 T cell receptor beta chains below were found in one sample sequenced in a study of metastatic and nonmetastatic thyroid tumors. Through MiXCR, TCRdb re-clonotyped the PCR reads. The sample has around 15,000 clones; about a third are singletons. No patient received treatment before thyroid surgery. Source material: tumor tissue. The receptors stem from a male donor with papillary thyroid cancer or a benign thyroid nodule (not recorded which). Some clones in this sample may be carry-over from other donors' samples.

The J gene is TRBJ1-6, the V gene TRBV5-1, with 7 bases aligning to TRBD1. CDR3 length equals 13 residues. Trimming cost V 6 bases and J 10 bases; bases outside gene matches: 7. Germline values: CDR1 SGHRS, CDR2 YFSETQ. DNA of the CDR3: TGCGCCAGCATTCGTGACAGGGACTCACCCCTCCACTTT. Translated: CASIRDRDSPLHF.

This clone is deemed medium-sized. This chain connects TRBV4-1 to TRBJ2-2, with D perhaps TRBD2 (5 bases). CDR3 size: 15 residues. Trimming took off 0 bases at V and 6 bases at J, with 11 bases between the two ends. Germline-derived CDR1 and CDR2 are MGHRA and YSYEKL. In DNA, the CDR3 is TGCGCCAGCAGCCAAGACCCCTTCGGGGCCGGGGAGCTGTTTTTT. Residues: CASSQDPFGAGELFF.

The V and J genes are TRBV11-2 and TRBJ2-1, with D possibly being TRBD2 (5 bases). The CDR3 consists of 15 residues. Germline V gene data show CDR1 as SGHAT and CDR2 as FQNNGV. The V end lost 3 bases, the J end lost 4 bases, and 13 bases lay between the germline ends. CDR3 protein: CASSLIGGRYNEQFF. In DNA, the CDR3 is TGTGCCAGCAGCTTGATCGGTGGGAGATACAATGAGCAGTTCTTC.

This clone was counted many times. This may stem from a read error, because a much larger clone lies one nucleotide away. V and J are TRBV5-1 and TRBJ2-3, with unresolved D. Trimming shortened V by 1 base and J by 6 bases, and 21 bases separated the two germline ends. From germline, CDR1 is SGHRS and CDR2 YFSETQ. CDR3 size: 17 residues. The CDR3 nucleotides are TGCGCCAGCAGCTTGAAAGAGACAACCTGGGCGCCCGATACGCAGTATTTT. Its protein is CASSLKETTWAPDTQYF.

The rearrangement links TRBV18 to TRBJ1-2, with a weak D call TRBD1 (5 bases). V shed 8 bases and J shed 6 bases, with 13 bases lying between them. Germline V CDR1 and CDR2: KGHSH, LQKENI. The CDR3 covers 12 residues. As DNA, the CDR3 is TGTGCCAGCAGCCCTACAGGTCATGGCTACACCTTC. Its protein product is CASSPTGHGYTF.

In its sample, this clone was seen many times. This CDR3 reads CATGDGSYEQYF. The CDR3 DNA reads as TGTGCCACCGGGGACGGTTCCTACGAGCAGTACTTC. The chain joins TRBV24-1 to TRBJ2-7, with D perhaps TRBD1 or TRBD2 (5 bases each). Germline CDR1 and CDR2: KGHDR and SFDVKD. The CDR3 loop spans 12 amino acids. V was pared by 9 bases and J by 1 base, with 9 bases between.

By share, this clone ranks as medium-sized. Written as DNA, the CDR3 is TGTGCCTGGAGTACCATCAAGGAAAAACTGTTTTTT. Translating it yields CAWSTIKEKLFF. The V and J genes are TRBV30 and TRBJ1-4; D is uncertain. Deletions cut 2 bases from V and 8 bases from J, with 9 bases between. Germline lookup yields CDR1 GTSNPN and CDR2 SVGIG (reference sequence). The CDR3 has 12 residues.

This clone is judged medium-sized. The CDR3 loop reads CASSSTGQGLYNEQFF. For the CDR3, the DNA is TGTGCCAGCAGTTCTACTGGACAGGGATTGTACAATGAGCAGTTCTTC. V gene TRBV6-5 combines with J gene TRBJ2-1, with 8 bases lining up with TRBD1. V lost 4 bases to trimming and J lost 4 bases; unmatched junction nucleotides: 9. The CDR3 has 16 amino acids. The germline CDR1 and CDR2 sequences are MNHEY and SVGAGI.

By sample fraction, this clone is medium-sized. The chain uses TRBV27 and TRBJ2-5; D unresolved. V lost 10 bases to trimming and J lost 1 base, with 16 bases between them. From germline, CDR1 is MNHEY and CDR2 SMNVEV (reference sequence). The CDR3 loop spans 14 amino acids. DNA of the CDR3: TGTGCCACCTCAGGAGTCGGGCCCCAAGAGACCCAGTACTTC. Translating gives CATSGVGPQETQYF.

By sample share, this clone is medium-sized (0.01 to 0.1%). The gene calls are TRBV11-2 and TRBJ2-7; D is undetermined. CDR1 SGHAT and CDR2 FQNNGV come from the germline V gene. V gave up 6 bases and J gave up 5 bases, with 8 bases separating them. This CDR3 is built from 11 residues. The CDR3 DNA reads TGTGCCAGCAGGATTTTCGACGAGCAGTACTTC. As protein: CASRIFDEQYF.